This TCR beta chain is drawn from a study of graft-versus-host responses after intestinal transplantation. This table comes from immunoSEQ multiplex PCR, and its TCRdb copy is limited to in-frame clones, with some not included. The data contain about 88,000 clones, approximately 90% of them singletons. Trimming pared 0 bases from V and 0 bases from J, leaving 6 bases between. Per the germline V gene, CDR1 is SGHRS and CDR2 is YFSETQ. The CDR3 length is 15 residues. Points on this clone: Its antigen is not known.

Sequencing was performed on unstimulated CD4+ T cells sorted from spleen or lymph node cells, taken before transplant. The sequence came from a human donor who was the organ donor for an intestinal transplant. The V gene is TRBV5-1, the J gene TRBJ1-4; D is perhaps TRBD1 (5 bases). The CDR3 nucleotides read TGCGCCAGCAGCTTGGCGGGGGCAACTAATGAAAAACTGTTTTTT. Translation: CASSLAGATNEKLFF.